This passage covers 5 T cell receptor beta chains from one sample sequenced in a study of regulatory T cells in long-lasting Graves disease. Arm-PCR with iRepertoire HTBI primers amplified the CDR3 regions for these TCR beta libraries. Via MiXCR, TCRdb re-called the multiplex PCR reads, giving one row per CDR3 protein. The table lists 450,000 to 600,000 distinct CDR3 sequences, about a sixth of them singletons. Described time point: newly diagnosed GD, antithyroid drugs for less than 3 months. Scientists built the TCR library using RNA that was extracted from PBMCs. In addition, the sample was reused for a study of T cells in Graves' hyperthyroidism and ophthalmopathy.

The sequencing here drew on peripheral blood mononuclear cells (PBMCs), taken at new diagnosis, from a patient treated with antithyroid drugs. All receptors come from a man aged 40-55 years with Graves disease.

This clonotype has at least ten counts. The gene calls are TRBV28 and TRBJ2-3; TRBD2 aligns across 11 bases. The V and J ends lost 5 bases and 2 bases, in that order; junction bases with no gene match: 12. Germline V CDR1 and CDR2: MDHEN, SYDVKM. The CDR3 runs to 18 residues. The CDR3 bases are TGTGCCAGCAGTGCCCCGGGACTAGCGGAGATTACCACAGATACGCAGTATTTT. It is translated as CASSAPGLAEITTDTQYF.

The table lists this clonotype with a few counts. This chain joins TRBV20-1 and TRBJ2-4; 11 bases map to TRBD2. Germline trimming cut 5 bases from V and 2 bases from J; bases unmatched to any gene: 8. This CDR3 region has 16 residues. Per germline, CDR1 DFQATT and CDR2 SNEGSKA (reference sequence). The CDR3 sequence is CSADSTSGISKNIQYF. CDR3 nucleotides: TGCAGTGCTGACTCGACTAGCGGGATTTCCAAAAACATTCAGTACTTC.

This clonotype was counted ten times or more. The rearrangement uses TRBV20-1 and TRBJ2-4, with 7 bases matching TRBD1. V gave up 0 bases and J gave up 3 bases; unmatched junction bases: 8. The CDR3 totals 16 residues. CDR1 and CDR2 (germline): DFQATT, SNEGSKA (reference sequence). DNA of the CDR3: TGCAGTGCTAGAGATGAGGGGGCGCCGGGCAAAAACATTCAGTACTTC. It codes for CSARDEGAPGKNIQYF.

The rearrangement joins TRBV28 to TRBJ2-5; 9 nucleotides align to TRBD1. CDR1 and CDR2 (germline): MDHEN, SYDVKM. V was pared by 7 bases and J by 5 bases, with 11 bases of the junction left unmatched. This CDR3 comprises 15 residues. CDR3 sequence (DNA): TGTGCCAGCAACCGGGGACAGGGATTTGGTGAGACCCAGTACTTC. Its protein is CASNRGQGFGETQYF.

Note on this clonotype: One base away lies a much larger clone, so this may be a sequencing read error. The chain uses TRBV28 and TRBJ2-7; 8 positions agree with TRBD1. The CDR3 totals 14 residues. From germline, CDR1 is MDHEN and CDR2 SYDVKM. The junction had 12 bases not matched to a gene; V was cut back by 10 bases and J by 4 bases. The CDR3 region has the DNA TGTGCCAACACCACGTACAGGGGGGCTTACGAGCAGTACTTC. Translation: CANTTYRGAYEQYF.